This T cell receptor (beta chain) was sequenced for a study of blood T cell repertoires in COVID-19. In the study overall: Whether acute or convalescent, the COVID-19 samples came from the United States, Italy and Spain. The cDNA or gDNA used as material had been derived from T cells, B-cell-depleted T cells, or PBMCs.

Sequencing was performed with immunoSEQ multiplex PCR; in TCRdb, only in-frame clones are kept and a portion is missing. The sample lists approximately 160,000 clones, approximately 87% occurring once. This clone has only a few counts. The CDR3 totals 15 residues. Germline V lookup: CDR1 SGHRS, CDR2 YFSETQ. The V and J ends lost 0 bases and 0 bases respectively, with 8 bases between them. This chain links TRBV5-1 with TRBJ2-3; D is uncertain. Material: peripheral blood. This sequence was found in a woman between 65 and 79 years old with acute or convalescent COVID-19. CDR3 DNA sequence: TGCGCCAGCAGCTTGGGACACCCTAGCACAGATACGCAGTATTTT. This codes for CASSLGHPSTDTQYF.